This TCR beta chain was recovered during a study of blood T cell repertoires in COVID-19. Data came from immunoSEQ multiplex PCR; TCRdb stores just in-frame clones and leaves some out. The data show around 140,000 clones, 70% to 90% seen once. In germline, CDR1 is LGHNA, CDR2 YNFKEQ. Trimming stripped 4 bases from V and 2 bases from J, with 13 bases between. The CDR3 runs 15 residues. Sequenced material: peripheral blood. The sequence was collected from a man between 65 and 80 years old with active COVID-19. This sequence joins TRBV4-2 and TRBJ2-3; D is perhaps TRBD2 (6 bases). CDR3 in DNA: TGTGCCAGCAGCCCCCGGGACTTCAACACAGATACGCAGTATTTT. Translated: CASSPRDFNTDTQYF.